This T cell receptor beta chain is from a study of blood T cell repertoires in COVID-19. Study-level background: Specimens from acute and convalescent COVID-19 originated in the United States, Italy and Spain. PBMCs, B-cell-depleted T cells, or T cells provided the cDNA or gDNA that made up the material.

To note about this clone: At the DNA level, this CDR3 is encoded by other sequences in the same sample as well.

The germline V gene encodes CDR1 SGHTA and CDR2 FQGTGA. V lost 5 bases, J lost 2 bases, and 2 bases stayed unmatched. This CDR3 region has 14 residues. Clones were sequenced by immunoSEQ multiplex PCR, and TCRdb holds only the in-frame ones, with some missing. The sample lists some 130,000 clones; about 85% were seen once. The receptor comes from a man older than 75 with acute or convalescent COVID-19. This rearrangement joins TRBV7-3 to TRBJ2-1; 8 nucleotides match TRBD2. The specimen sequenced was peripheral blood. The chain's CDR3 is CASSPGLAYNEQFF. Written as DNA, the CDR3 is TGTGCCAGCAGCCCGGGACTAGCCTACAATGAGCAGTTCTTC.